This TCR beta chain was identified in a study of PD-1 blockade in classical Hodgkin lymphoma. As for this clone: As yet, its antigen is unknown.

Following autologous stem cell transplantation, relapse occurred in every patient, and exposure to brentuximab vedotin varied. Generated by immunoSEQ multiplex PCR, the TCRdb table keeps only in-frame clones and is missing some. The data hold 30,000 to 45,000 clones, with about 70% observed a single time. Study conclusions and caveats: Newly diagnosed patients were reported to exhibit reduced baseline TCR diversity relative to healthy donors. Why repertoires differed is undefined; disease activity or prior therapy possibly contributed. It was CD4+ TCR diversity, not CD8+, that rose significantly by C4D1.

The CDR3 has 14 amino acids. Looked up from germline, CDR1 is KGHSH and CDR2 is LQKENI. V lost 0 bases, J lost 5 bases, and 10 bases lay in between. This receptor was identified in a human donor with classical Hodgkin lymphoma. The sample was peripheral blood mononuclear cells (PBMCs), taken before the second cycle of nivolumab. The chain recombines TRBV18 with TRBJ2-5; D remains ambiguous. The DNA of the CDR3 is TGTGCCAGCTCACCACCATCAGTCAGGGAGACCCAGTACTTC. Protein sequence: CASSPPSVRETQYF.